This T cell receptor (beta chain) was identified during a study of human T cells and chemical hapten exposure. Study as a whole: The variation in per-sample TCR yields arose mainly from small differences in pooled library volumes. Whole-study results and caveats: High-frequency TCRs, those above 1 in 1000, stayed the same after DPC sensitization.

Original analysis: Samples had a median of around 88,000 TCRs, ranging 23,224 to 690,600. A single record per CDR3 protein comes from TCRdb applying MiXCR to the RACE reads. What appears here as the V and J calls and clone size reflects TCRdb's work, not the paper's. The table lists 130,000 or so distinct CDR3 sequences, about 9% of them singletons. This clonotype has just a few counts. The target antigen is unknown. Time point of the sample: healthy volunteer bleed at 2 weeks. Someone pulled total RNA out of unfractionated whole blood. With V trimmed by 3 bases and J by 4 bases, 9 bases remained unmatched. CDR3 length: 18 residues. The germline V gene encodes CDR1 LGHNA and CDR2 YSLEER.

V is TRBV4-3 and J is TRBJ2-3; 14 bases match TRBD2. This TCR derives from a male donor in good health. Some clones in this sample may be carry-over from other donors' samples. Sequenced input: whole blood. DNA of the CDR3: TGCGCCAGCAGCCAGGCAAGACTAGCGGGGGGGCGGGCAGATACGCAGTATTTT. Protein: CASSQARLAGGRADTQYF.